Only a few counts were recorded for the clone carrying this TCR beta chain. This entry comes from a study of blood T cells in healthy people across ages. The use of a sample-barcoded 5' primer and a J-beta primer mix characterized a second PCR of 7 to 11 cycles. TCRdb re-called the 5' RACE reads with MiXCR, one entry per CDR3 protein. The top ten hold 20% to 25% of the sample, which has 580,000 or so distinct CDR3 sequences, more than 45% seen once. Unmatched junction bases numbered 5, after V lost 1 base and J lost 0 bases. Germline CDR1 SGHAT, CDR2 FQNNGV. This CDR3 spans 19 amino acids. The clonotype was recovered from an older man in good health. The chain links TRBV11-2 to TRBJ1-6; 11 bases are a match to TRBD1. Material for sequencing was blood. The CDR3 loop reads CASSLARDRGSSYNSPLHF. As DNA, the CDR3 is TGTGCCAGCAGCTTAGCGCGGGACAGGGGGAGCTCCTATAATTCACCCCTCCACTTT.